This passage covers 8 T cell receptor beta chains from one sample sequenced in a study of cytomegalovirus exposure and HLA in healthy donors. Repertoires were generated with immunoSEQ multiplex PCR, while TCRdb's copy carries only in-frame clones and drops some. This table holds approximately 120,000 clones, 85% to 90% found once. Sequenced material: PBMCs. These TCRs come from a woman younger than 30 in good health and CMV-seronegative.

The V gene is TRBV30, the J gene TRBJ1-4; the D gene is possibly TRBD1 (6 bases). Germline-derived CDR1 and CDR2 are GTSNPN and SVGIG (reference sequence). Deletions cut 2 bases from V and 8 bases from J, with 9 bases between. The CDR3 is made up of 12 amino acids. This CDR3 reads CAWSQRGEKLFF. The CDR3 DNA is TGTGCCTGGAGTCAAAGGGGGGAAAAACTGTTTTTT.

This chain connects TRBV6-5 to TRBJ1-1; 10 bases map to TRBD1. The CDR3 totals 15 residues. The germline CDR1 and CDR2 sequences are MNHEY and SVGAGI. The junction had 9 bases not matched to a gene; V was cut back by 7 bases and J by 4 bases. CDR3 DNA sequence: TGTGCCAGCAAATGGACAGGGGGTTTAGGCACTGAAGCTTTCTTT. It encodes CASKWTGGLGTEAFF.

The V gene is TRBV30, the J gene TRBJ1-2, with D perhaps matching TRBD1 (6 bases). The CDR3 covers 13 residues. Trimming removed 3 bases from V and 4 bases from J, with 12 bases in between. From germline, CDR1 is GTSNPN and CDR2 SVGIG (reference sequence). The chain's CDR3 is CAWSPQTGYGYTF. The CDR3 DNA sequence: TGTGCCTGGAGCCCTCAGACAGGCTATGGCTACACCTTC.

V is TRBV27 and J is TRBJ1-2; the match to TRBD1 covers 10 bases. Germline CDR1 reads MNHEY; CDR2 reads SMNVEV (reference sequence). Trimming took 5 bases from V and 4 from J; bases not matched to a gene: 7. The CDR3 runs to 15 residues. The CDR3 DNA follows: TGTGCCAGCAGTCCCCAGGACAGGGGGTTCTATGGCTACACCTTC. Its translation: CASSPQDRGFYGYTF.

The chain has TRBV9 and TRBJ2-3; TRBD1 matches at 8 bases. The CDR3 length is 15 residues. The germline CDR1 and CDR2 sequences are SGDLS and YYNGEE. The junction had 10 bases not matched to a gene; V was cut back by 4 bases and J by 6 bases. The CDR3 DNA reads as TGTGCCAGCAGCCCCCGTGCAGGGGGCGGGGATACGCAGTATTTT. Translated, it gives CASSPRAGGGDTQYF. The full variable domain, completed using reference TRBV9 and TRBJ2-3, is DSGVTQTPKHLITATGQRVTLRCSPRSGDLSVYWYQQSLDQGLQFLIQYYNGEERAKGNILERFSAQQFPDLHSELNLSSLELGDSALYFCASSPRAGGGDTQYFGPGTRLTVL.

The chain joins TRBV5-1 to TRBJ1-3; unclear D gene. V dropped 4 bases and J dropped 0 bases, with 8 bases sitting between them. The CDR3 covers 14 residues. In germline, CDR1 is SGHRS, CDR2 YFSETQ. This CDR3 is CASSLSGSGNTIYF. CDR3 nucleotide sequence: TGCGCCAGCAGCCTTAGCGGCTCTGGAAACACCATATATTTT.

The genes are TRBV11-3 and TRBJ2-2; TRBD1 matches at 8 bases. V shed 5 bases, J shed 1 base, and the junction held 6 bases outside the gene matches. CDR1 is SGHNT and CDR2 is YENEEA in the germline V gene. This CDR3 has 16 amino acids. CDR3 DNA: TGTGCCAGCAGCGCGCCCGGGACAGGGAACACCGGGGAGCTGTTTTTT. Protein product: CASSAPGTGNTGELFF.

The rearrangement links TRBV4-1 to TRBJ2-7; 10 bases are a match to TRBD2. Germline loops: CDR1 MGHRA, CDR2 YSYEKL. The CDR3 contains 15 residues. V shed 0 bases, J shed 5 bases, and the junction held 4 bases outside the gene matches. The CDR3 DNA is TGCGCCAGCAGCCAAGAACTAGCGGGAATGAACGAGCAGTACTTC. Translating gives CASSQELAGMNEQYF.